The sequence of this TCR beta chain was determined in a study of CD8 T cells in ankylosing spondylitis. One entry per CDR3 protein, called by TCRdb with MiXCR from the 5' RACE reads. The sample contains some 290,000 distinct CDR3 sequences, around 20% of which appear only once. This clonotype turned up a few times. The CDR3 spans 11 residues. CDR1 and CDR2 (germline): SGHRS, YFSETQ. V was clipped by 1 base and J by 9 bases, with 5 bases between them. The chain recombines TRBV5-1 with TRBJ2-1; unclear D gene. The receptor was isolated from a male donor with ankylosing spondylitis or in good health (not recorded which). The sample taken for sequencing was blood, either unsorted or a sorted T cell fraction (not recorded which). CDR3 nucleotide sequence: TGCGCCAGCAGCTTGAAAACTGAGCAGTTCTTC. Translation gives CASSLKTEQFF.